The next 26 T cell receptor beta chains were all read from a single sample in a study of low-dose radiotherapy and immunotherapy resistance in tumors. The sample's time point: after trial treatment. Treatment meaning: LDRT plus nivolumab, ipilimumab, low-dose cyclophosphamide and aspirin (RACIN trial). Alpha- and beta-chain coverage of first-strand cDNA came from TRAV- and TRBV-specific primers. TCR amplification involved 20 PCR cycles with a constant-region primer and V-primer adapter. Each CDR3 protein gets one entry after TCRdb re-called the reads with MiXCR. The table includes around 33,000 distinct CDR3 sequences, about half detected once. The sample in question was PBMCs, obtained after low-dose radiotherapy plus immunotherapy. These receptors were collected from a male donor with gallbladder cancer.

The chain combines TRBV11-2 with TRBJ2-1, with D unresolved. The V gene lost 1 base and the J gene lost 6 bases, with 13 bases spanning the gap. The CDR3 runs 15 residues. Germline CDR1 reads SGHAT; CDR2 reads FQNNGV. CDR3 sequence (DNA): TGTGCCAGCAGCTTAGTGATGGGATCGGGCAATGAGCAGTTCTTC. It codes for CASSLVMGSGNEQFF.

The V and J genes are TRBV4-3 and TRBJ2-3; no clear D gene. Trimming pared 3 bases from V and 4 bases from J, leaving 11 bases between. The V gene's germline CDR1 is LGHNA and CDR2 YSLEER. This CDR3 contains 14 residues. The CDR3 loop is CASSHSDRADTQYF. In nucleotides, the CDR3 is TGCGCCAGCAGCCACAGCGATAGGGCAGATACGCAGTATTTT.

This clonotype was observed at least ten times. The CDR3, as DNA: TGCAGTGCTTACGGGACGGCCAGGGGCTACACCTTC. This encodes CSAYGTARGYTF. The chain joins TRBV20-1 to TRBJ1-2; TRBD1 is a possible D gene (5 bases). CDR1 and CDR2 from the germline V gene are DFQATT and SNEGSKA (reference sequence). Trimming took 5 bases from V and 8 from J, leaving 15 bases between them. The CDR3 contains 12 residues.

With respect to this clonotype: A far larger clone is just one base off, so this is likely a read error. The chain recombines TRBV6-1 with TRBJ2-3, with D possibly being TRBD1 (6 bases). CDR1 is MNHNS, CDR2 SASEGT, per germline. This CDR3 contains 17 residues. In DNA, the CDR3 is TGTGCCATCAGTGAGTCGCCAGGGGTTTCTAGCACAGATACGCAGTATTTT. Translating it yields CAISESPGVSSTDTQYF.

The J gene is TRBJ2-4, the V gene TRBV20-1; 7 bases align to TRBD2. This CDR3 has 15 residues. With 1 base clipped from V and 0 bases from J, the junction kept 3 bases outside the gene matches. Per germline, CDR1 DFQATT and CDR2 SNEGSKA (reference sequence). CDR3 DNA: TGCAGTGCTAGAGGACTAGCCGTAGCCAAAAACATTCAGTACTTC. Translation: CSARGLAVAKNIQYF.

This chain connects TRBV24-1 to TRBJ1-2; maybe TRBD1 (6 bases). This CDR3 is 17 amino acids long. CDR1 KGHDR and CDR2 SFDVKD come from the germline V gene. V was shortened by 2 bases and J by 3 bases, with 18 bases between the two germline ends. The CDR3 coding sequence is TGTGCCACCAGTGATTCCGGGGGCGCAGGTGGTTACTATGGCTACACCTTC. This translates into CATSDSGGAGGYYGYTF.

Within the sample, this clonotype is medium-sized. The chain carries TRBV28 and TRBJ2-2; no definite D call. Germline CDR1 and CDR2: MDHEN and SYDVKM. Trimming stripped 0 bases from V and 1 base from J, with 0 bases between. The CDR3 runs 13 residues. DNA for the CDR3: TGTGCCAGCAGTTTATGGAACACCGGGGAGCTGTTTTTT. This codes for CASSLWNTGELFF.

This clonotype appeared a few times. This chain connects TRBV6-1 to TRBJ2-1, with no clear D. CDR3 size: 13 residues. CDR1 is MNHNS and CDR2 is SASEGT in the germline V gene. Trimming removed 7 bases from V and 2 bases from J, with 9 bases in between. The CDR3 spells CASKASTYNEQFF. The DNA for the CDR3 is TGTGCCAGCAAGGCAAGTACCTACAATGAGCAGTTCTTC.

This clonotype ranks as medium-sized (0.01 to 0.1%). The J gene is TRBJ1-1, the V gene TRBV7-2; D call uncertain. V was cut by 0 bases and J by 6 bases, with 8 bases left in between. The CDR3 runs 13 residues. Germline loops: CDR1 SGHTA, CDR2 FQGNSA. CDR3 nucleotide sequence: TGTGCCAGCAGCTTAGCGAAGGGCGCTGAAGCTTTCTTT. Amino acid sequence: CASSLAKGAEAFF.

This clonotype was seen repeatedly, ten times or more. The chain joins TRBV30 to TRBJ2-2, with D possibly being TRBD2 (6 bases). There are 14 residues in the CDR3. The germline V gene has CDR1 GTSNPN and CDR2 SVGIG (reference sequence). V was pared by 5 bases and J by 2 bases, with 12 bases between. The CDR3 is CAWRGLANTGELFF. CDR3 DNA: TGTGCCTGGCGGGGACTGGCTAACACCGGGGAGCTGTTTTTT.

This clonotype was counted only a few times. One base separates it from a far larger clone, so it is likely a read error. This sequence joins TRBV6-2 or TRBV6-3 and TRBJ2-1; 8 nucleotides agree with TRBD2. Germline CDR1 reads MNHEY; CDR2 reads SVGEGT. J gave up 10 bases and V 10 bases, and 12 bases lay outside the gene matches. The CDR3 extends over 13 amino acids. CDR3 coding DNA: TGTGCCACGACAAGCGGGGGTCACTACGAGCAGTTCTTC. This codes for CATTSGGHYEQFF.

Sample share makes this clonotype medium-sized. The chain joins TRBV28 to TRBJ2-3, with no clear D. Trimming took off 2 bases at V and 0 bases at J, with 3 bases between the two ends. Looked up from germline, CDR1 is MDHEN and CDR2 is SYDVKM. CDR3 length equals 13 residues. This CDR3 is CASSLRSTDTQYF. The CDR3 DNA sequence: TGTGCCAGCAGTTTAAGGAGCACAGATACGCAGTATTTT.

This clonotype was observed once. The chain links TRBV28 to TRBJ1-3; the D is unclear. This CDR3 comprises 11 residues. CDR1 and CDR2 (germline): MDHEN, SYDVKM. Between the trimmed V and J ends, which lost 5 bases and 9 bases, there was a span of 8 bases. The DNA of the CDR3 is TGTGCCAGCAGTAGCCCCCCCACCATATATTTT. This codes for CASSSPPTIYF.

By sample share, this clonotype is medium-sized. The chain is built from TRBV3-1 and TRBJ2-1, with unresolved D. This CDR3 comprises 13 residues. Between the trimmed V and J ends, which lost 1 base and 12 bases, there was a span of 13 bases. CDR1 and CDR2 from the germline V gene are LGHDT and YNNKEL (reference sequence). Here the CDR3 DNA reads TGTGCCAGCAGCCAAGCTATTGCGCCCGCGCAGTTCTTC. This translates into CASSQAIAPAQFF.

This clonotype has at least ten counts. The V gene is TRBV12-3 or TRBV12-4, the J gene TRBJ2-7; 8 positions match TRBD1. The CDR3 is 14 amino acids. The trim removed 5 bases at V and 5 bases at J, leaving 8 bases unmatched. The CDR3 DNA reads TGTGCCAGCAGTACGAGACAGGGGAGGCACGAGCAGTACTTC. Translated, it gives CASSTRQGRHEQYF.

This clonotype was recorded at least ten times. This sequence joins TRBV5-1 and TRBJ2-7, with D unresolved. V was trimmed by 1 base and J by 1 base, leaving 9 bases between them. The CDR3 is 14 residues long. Germline CDR1 is SGHRS and CDR2 is YFSETQ. CDR3 residues: CASSLSEGSYEQYF. The DNA of the CDR3 is TGCGCCAGCAGCTTGTCGGAAGGTTCCTACGAGCAGTACTTC.

The table lists this clonotype with many counts. V usage is TRBV28 and J usage is TRBJ2-7, with TRBD1 matching 7 bases. CDR1 is MDHEN and CDR2 is SYDVKM in the germline V gene. V lost 2 bases to trimming and J lost 3 bases; unmatched junction nucleotides: 7. This CDR3 region has 15 residues. DNA of the CDR3: TGTGCCAGCAGTTTACCCGGGACAGAAAGCTACGAGCAGTACTTC. Translation gives CASSLPGTESYEQYF.

The rearrangement joins TRBV23-1 to TRBJ1-4; 7 bases are a match to TRBD1. TRBV23-1 is known as an ORF, though its function is uncertain. There are 15 residues in the CDR3. V dropped 7 bases and J dropped 5; count of bases not matched to a gene: 10. The CDR3 loop is CASTPSGRGNEKLFF. The CDR3 DNA is TGCGCCAGCACCCCTTCGGGCAGGGGGAATGAAAAACTGTTTTTT.

At least ten counts were recorded for this clonotype. V is TRBV7-9 and J is TRBJ2-1; D is perhaps TRBD2 (7 bases). The CDR3 runs 16 residues. Germline loops: CDR1 SEHNR, CDR2 FQNEAQ (reference sequence). The germline V and J ends were trimmed by 4 bases and 5 bases, with 18 bases remaining between them. The DNA of the CDR3 is TGTGCCAGCAGCTACCGTTACGGGGGGCCCGACAATGAGCAGTTCTTC. This gives the protein CASSYRYGGPDNEQFF.

The chain recombines TRBV7-2 with TRBJ2-7; D gene unclear. Per germline, CDR1 SGHTA and CDR2 FQGNSA. The V gene lost 5 bases and the J gene lost 3 bases, with 5 bases spanning the gap. This CDR3 contains 11 residues. CDR3: CASSVSYEQYF. The CDR3 nucleotides read TGTGCCAGCAGCGTTAGCTACGAGCAGTACTTC.

In its sample, this clonotype was seen many times. The V gene is TRBV5-4, the J gene TRBJ2-7; no firm D call. V lost 10 bases to trimming and J lost 1 base, with 15 bases between them. In germline, CDR1 is SGHNT, CDR2 YYREEE (reference sequence). This CDR3 has 13 amino acids. As DNA, the CDR3 is TGTGCCTTTCCAGGAGATAGGTCCTACGAGCAGTACTTC. Amino acid sequence: CAFPGDRSYEQYF.

This clonotype was recorded at least ten times. This chain connects TRBV5-8 to TRBJ2-1; TRBD1 or TRBD2 may be the D gene (6 bases each). The V gene lost 4 bases and the J gene lost 6 bases, with 11 bases spanning the gap. Germline-derived CDR1 and CDR2 are SGHTS and YDEGEE. The CDR3 spans 13 residues. The CDR3 DNA follows: TGTGCCAGCAGCCGGGGGCTGGGCAATGAGCAGTTCTTC. Translated, it gives CASSRGLGNEQFF.

The rearrangement uses TRBV7-9 and TRBJ1-4; possible D gene TRBD1, 5 bases. The CDR3 runs to 15 residues. The germline V gene encodes CDR1 SEHNR and CDR2 FQNEAQ (reference sequence). Deletions cut 0 bases from V and 4 bases from J, with 9 bases between. The CDR3, as DNA: TGTGCCAGCAGCTTAGCCGGGACGAGTAATGAAAAACTGTTTTTT. Amino acids: CASSLAGTSNEKLFF.

This clonotype appeared a few times. The chain has TRBV5-4 and TRBJ2-3; no reliable D call. Deletions cut 0 bases from V and 1 base from J, with 12 bases between. The CDR3 covers 16 residues. Per the germline V gene, CDR1 is SGHNT and CDR2 is YYREEE (reference sequence). DNA of the CDR3: TGTGCCAGCAGCTTGGCCGGGCCTAAGGGCACAGATACGCAGTATTTT. This codes for CASSLAGPKGTDTQYF. Together with reference TRBV5-4 and TRBJ2-3, the CDR3 gives the full variable domain: ETGVTQSPTHLIKTRGQQVTLRCSSQSGHNTVSWYQQALGQGPQFIFQYYREEENGRGNFPPRFSGLQFPNYSSELNVNALELDDSALYLCASSLAGPKGTDTQYFGPGTRLTVL.

Only a few counts were recorded for this clonotype. This chain uses TRBV9 with TRBJ2-4, with TRBD1 matching over 9 bases. Per germline, CDR1 SGDLS and CDR2 YYNGEE. CDR3 length equals 14 residues. The V gene end was trimmed by 2 bases and the J gene end by 7 bases; junction bases not matched to a gene: 4. CDR3 in DNA: TGTGCCAGCAGCGTTGGGACAGGGAAGAACATTCAGTACTTC. This encodes CASSVGTGKNIQYF.

The V and J genes are TRBV21-1 and TRBJ1-3. TRBV21-1 is reported as a pseudogene. This CDR3 comprises 14 residues. The CDR3 reads CASSREDSRNTIYF. The CDR3 DNA sequence: TGTGCCAGCAGCAGGGAAGATTCACGGAACACCATATATTTT.